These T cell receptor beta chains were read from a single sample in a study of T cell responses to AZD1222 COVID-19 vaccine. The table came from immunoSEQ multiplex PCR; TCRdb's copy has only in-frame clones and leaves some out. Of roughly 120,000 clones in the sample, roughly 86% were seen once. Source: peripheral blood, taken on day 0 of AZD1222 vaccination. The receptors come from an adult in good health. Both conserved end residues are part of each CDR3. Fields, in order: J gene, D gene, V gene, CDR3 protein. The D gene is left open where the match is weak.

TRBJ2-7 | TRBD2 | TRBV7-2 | CASSHRTSGSYEQYF
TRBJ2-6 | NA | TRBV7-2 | CASSPAGANVLTF
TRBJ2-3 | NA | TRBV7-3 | CASSFSPKDTQYF
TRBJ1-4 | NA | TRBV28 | CASSPPRDEKLFF
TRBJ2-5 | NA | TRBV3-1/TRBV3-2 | CASSQAAHRGAQYF
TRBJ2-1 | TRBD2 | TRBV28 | CASSSPSGTYNEQFF
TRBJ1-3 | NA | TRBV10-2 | CASSEAGSGNTIYF
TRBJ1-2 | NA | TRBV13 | CASSLGGESSSSGYTF
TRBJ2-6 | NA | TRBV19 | CASSIAGVSGANVLTF
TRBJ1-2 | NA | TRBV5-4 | CASAARGGFNYGYTF
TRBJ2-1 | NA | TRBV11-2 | CASSLGRQGGEGNEQFF
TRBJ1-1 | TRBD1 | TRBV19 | CASSSDRGTEAFF
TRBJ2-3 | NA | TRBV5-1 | CASSAGQQHTDTQYF
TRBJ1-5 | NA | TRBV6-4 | CASSDSKREQHF
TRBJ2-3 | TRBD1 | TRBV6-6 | CASSYSRGTDTQYF
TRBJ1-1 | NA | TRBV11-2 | CASSVAPRGYTEAFF
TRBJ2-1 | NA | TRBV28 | CASSFRQTYNEQFF
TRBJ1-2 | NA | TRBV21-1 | CAIPKTGTDSLEGYTF
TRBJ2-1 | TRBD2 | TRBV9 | CASSTAVRTSVNNEQFF
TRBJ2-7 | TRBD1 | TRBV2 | CASSFADRGDEQYF
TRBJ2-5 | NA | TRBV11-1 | CASSLASRQTQYF
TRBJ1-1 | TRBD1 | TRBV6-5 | CASSWTGESNTEAFF
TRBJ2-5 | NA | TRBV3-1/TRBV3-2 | CASSQDPGRGRETQYF
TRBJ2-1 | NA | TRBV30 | CAWSVAESDSGEQFF
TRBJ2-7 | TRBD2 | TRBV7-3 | CASSLTSGGTYEQYF
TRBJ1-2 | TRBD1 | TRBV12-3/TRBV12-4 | CASSPGQGRYTF
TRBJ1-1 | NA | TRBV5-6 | CASSFRQNTEAFF
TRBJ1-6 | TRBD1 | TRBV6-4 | CASSAPGQGNSPLHF
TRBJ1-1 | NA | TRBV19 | CASSIVGGNTEAFF
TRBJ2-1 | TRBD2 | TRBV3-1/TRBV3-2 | CASSQVSSAGGGPLVSRNEQFF
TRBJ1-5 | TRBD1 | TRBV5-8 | CASSFDRVYQPQHF
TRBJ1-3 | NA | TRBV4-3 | CASSQDRTPLGNTIYF
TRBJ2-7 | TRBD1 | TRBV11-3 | CASSLGTGQGEQYF
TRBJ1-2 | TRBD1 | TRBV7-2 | CASSLQGAGFGYTF
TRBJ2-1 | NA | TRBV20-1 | CSAKGVNEQFF
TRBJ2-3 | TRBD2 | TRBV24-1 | CATSGTSGKLTDTQYF
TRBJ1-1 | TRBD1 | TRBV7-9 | CAIGTGAAFF
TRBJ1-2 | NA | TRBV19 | CASFNYGYTF
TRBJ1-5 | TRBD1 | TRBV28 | CATRTGGQGAFWRSQHF
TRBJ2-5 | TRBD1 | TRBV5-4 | CASSLTARTGGETQYF
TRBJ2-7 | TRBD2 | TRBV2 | CASRGGNEQYF
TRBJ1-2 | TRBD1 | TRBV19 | CASSTAIGTASYTF
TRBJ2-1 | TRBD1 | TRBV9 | CASSALDRAYNEQFF
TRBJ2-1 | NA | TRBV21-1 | CASISRGGSYNEQFF
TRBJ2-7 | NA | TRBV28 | CASSSYSYEQYF
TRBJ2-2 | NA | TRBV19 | CASKAAAGELFF
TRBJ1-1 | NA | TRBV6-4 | CASSASQDTEAFF
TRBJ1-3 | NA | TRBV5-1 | CASSLGLSGNTIYF
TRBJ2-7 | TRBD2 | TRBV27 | CASSLLAGVEQYF
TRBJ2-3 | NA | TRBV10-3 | CAISGQDTQYF
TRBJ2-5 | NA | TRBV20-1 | CSAYWETQYF
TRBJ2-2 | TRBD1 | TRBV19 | CAAGRGSGELFF
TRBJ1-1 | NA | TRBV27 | CASSLSFRMGSTEAFF